These T cell receptor beta chains were read from a single sample in a study of T cell responses to AZD1222 COVID-19 vaccine. Libraries were prepared by immunoSEQ multiplex PCR; TCRdb keeps only in-frame clonotypes and omits some of them. The sample records under 200,000 clones, about 94% being singletons. The material was peripheral blood, obtained on day 0 of AZD1222 vaccination. Receptors originate from an adult in good health. Both conserved end residues are part of each CDR3. D genes are given only for firm matches. Size tells how often a clone was seen (once, few, many) or the class of an expanded clone, and some rows leave it out.

cdr3_nt cdr3_aa d_call j_call clone_size cdr3_length v_call
TGCGCCAGCAGCCAGCTAGCGGGCGATTCCTACGAGCAGTACTTC CASSQLAGDSYEQYF TRBD2 TRBJ2-7 - 15 TRBV4-3
TGCGCCAGCAGACAAGAGATGGGACTAGCGGGACTCTACGAGCAGTACTTC CASRQEMGLAGLYEQYF TRBD2 TRBJ2-7 - 17 TRBV5-1
TGTGCCAGCAGTTTGTATCGTCCGAGCGGGAGCGGCAATGAGCAGTTCTTC CASSLYRPSGSGNEQFF TRBD2 TRBJ2-1 - 17 TRBV6-2/TRBV6-3
TGTGCCACCAGTCACCAGTTGGGGTCCCAAGAGACCCAGTACTTC CATSHQLGSQETQYF - TRBJ2-5 - 15 TRBV24-1
TGCGCCAGCACCCAGGGAAGGACCGGGGAGCTGTTTTTT CASTQGRTGELFF - TRBJ2-2 - 13 TRBV5-1
TGTGCCAGCAGAACAAGACAGGGTGTCTCCTACGAGCAGTACTTC CASRTRQGVSYEQYF TRBD1 TRBJ2-7 - 15 TRBV28
TGTGCCAGCAGTTACAGGACAGGGACTGGAAACACCATATATTTT CASSYRTGTGNTIYF TRBD1 TRBJ1-3 - 15 TRBV6-5
TGTGCCAGCAGCGTAGGTCCAGACCGCTCCTACGAGCAGTACTTC CASSVGPDRSYEQYF - TRBJ2-7 - 15 TRBV9
TGTGCCAGCAGCCAGGGACAGGGGATGAACACTGAAGCTTTCTTT CASSQGQGMNTEAFF TRBD1 TRBJ1-1 few 15 TRBV9
TGTGCCAGCACCAGACAGGGTTATAATTCACCCCTCCACTTT CASTRQGYNSPLHF TRBD1 TRBJ1-6 - 14 TRBV6-5
TGCGCCAGCATCAACAGGGGGGTGGCCTACAATGAGCAGTTCTTC CASINRGVAYNEQFF TRBD1 TRBJ2-1 - 15 TRBV23-1
TGTGCCAGCAGTTTATCGTCGCCCCCGGGGGCGTCACCCCTCCACTTT CASSLSSPPGASPLHF - TRBJ1-6 - 16 TRBV27
TGCGCCAGCAGCTTTCAGACAGGGAGATCCACCGGGGAGCTGTTTTTT CASSFQTGRSTGELFF TRBD1 TRBJ2-2 - 16 TRBV5-1
TGTGCCAGCAGTCCCCGTAGCAGGGATTATTTGAACGGCTACACCTTC CASSPRSRDYLNGYTF - TRBJ1-2 - 16 TRBV2
TGTGCCACCCAAACGTCAGGGAATCAGCCCCAGCATTTT CATQTSGNQPQHF - TRBJ1-5 once 13 TRBV28
TGTGCCAGCTCCGACAGGGTGGGGAGCACCGGGGAGCTGTTTTTT CASSDRVGSTGELFF TRBD1 TRBJ2-2 once 15 TRBV18
TGTGCCAGTAGGCTAGACAGGGTCGGGCAGCCCCAGCATTTT CASRLDRVGQPQHF TRBD1 TRBJ1-5 - 14 TRBV19
TGTGCCAGCAGTTACTCCGGGGGCGACAATGAAAAACTGTTTTTT CASSYSGGDNEKLFF - TRBJ1-4 - 15 TRBV6-5
TGTGCCAGCTCCTCGACCTACGAGCAGTACTTC CASSSTYEQYF - TRBJ2-7 - 11 TRBV19
TGCGCCAGCAGCCACACAGGGACTAATTCACCCCTCCACTTT CASSHTGTNSPLHF - TRBJ1-6 - 14 TRBV4-1
TGTGCCAGCAGCTTAAGTGACAATGAGCAGTTCTTC CASSLSDNEQFF - TRBJ2-1 - 12 TRBV5-4
TGTGCCAGCTCACCCGTAGCGGGTCAGGGAGATAGCAATCAGCCCCAGCATTTT CASSPVAGQGDSNQPQHF - TRBJ1-5 - 18 TRBV18
TGTGCCAGCAGTTTCACCGGCGGCAGGACCAGCTCCTATAATTCACCCCTCCACTTT CASSFTGGRTSSYNSPLHF - TRBJ1-6 - 19 TRBV27
TGTGCCTGGAGTGTAACAGGGAAGGAGTACGAGCAGTACTTC CAWSVTGKEYEQYF - TRBJ2-7 once 14 TRBV30
TGTGCCAGCAGCGCCCCCGAGACTAGCGGGAGGGCCAGCTCCTACAATGAGCAGTTCTTC CASSAPETSGRASSYNEQFF - TRBJ2-1 - 20 TRBV21-1
TGTGCCAGCAGTGAAAGTAGCGGGAGGGCCCGAGAGACCCAGTACTTC CASSESSGRARETQYF TRBD2 TRBJ2-5 few 16 TRBV6-1
TGTGCCAGCAGTGAACGTCAGGGTATAAGTGGCTACACCTTC CASSERQGISGYTF - TRBJ1-2 few 14 TRBV2
TGTGCCAGCAGCCTACGGACTAGCGGCGGGAGCAATGAGCAGTTCTTC CASSLRTSGGSNEQFF TRBD2 TRBJ2-1 - 16 TRBV11-2
TGCGCCAGCAGTGTGGGGGGGCGGACTGAAGCTTTCTTT CASSVGGRTEAFF - TRBJ1-1 - 13 TRBV10-2
TGTGCCAGCACACCGGGCGGCTCCTACAATGAGCAGTTCTTC CASTPGGSYNEQFF - TRBJ2-1 - 14 TRBV7-2
TGTGCCAGCAGGTCGGGTCAGGGCCCCTTTCGCTACACCTTC CASRSGQGPFRYTF - TRBJ1-2 - 14 TRBV28
TGTGCCACCAGTAGCGACAGTAACTATGGCTACACCTTC CATSSDSNYGYTF - TRBJ1-2 - 13 TRBV24-1
TGTGCCAGCAGCCCCGACGGGGCGGGAGGGCCATCAGCGTTCAGGACAGATACGCAGTATTTT CASSPDGAGGPSAFRTDTQYF TRBD2 TRBJ2-3 - 21 TRBV7-3
TGTGCCAGCCAGGGGGACGGAAGAATCTATGGCTACACCTTC CASQGDGRIYGYTF TRBD1 TRBJ1-2 - 14 TRBV28
TGTGCCAGCAGTCCAACCCCCGGGACAGCCTTCAATCAGCCCCAGCATTTT CASSPTPGTAFNQPQHF TRBD1 TRBJ1-5 few 17 TRBV27
TGCGCCAGCAGCCAATCTCCAGGGACCTACAATGAGCAGTTCTTC CASSQSPGTYNEQFF - TRBJ2-1 - 15 TRBV4-3
TGTGCCAGCGACTCGTTACACGGGGAGCTGTTTTTT CASDSLHGELFF - TRBJ2-2 - 12 TRBV12-3/TRBV12-4
TGTGCCAGCAGTTCAGACAGGGGGCTAGACGAGCAGTACTTC CASSSDRGLDEQYF TRBD1 TRBJ2-7 - 14 TRBV28
TGTGCCAGCAGCTCCGAGCGGGAGGGCTCCTACAATGAGCAGTTCTTC CASSSEREGSYNEQFF TRBD2 TRBJ2-1 - 16 TRBV11-2
TGTGCCAGTACCACTGGGGGGGGGCCTCCAGATGGCTACACCTTC CASTTGGGPPDGYTF - TRBJ1-2 - 15 TRBV19
TGTGCCAGTAGTATAGCGACCCCAAGGGTGGACACTGAAGCTTTCTTT CASSIATPRVDTEAFF - TRBJ1-1 - 16 TRBV19
TGTGCCAGCAGTTCCTCTCCCACTGAAGCTTTCTTT CASSSSPTEAFF - TRBJ1-1 - 12 TRBV28
TGTGCCAGCAGCTTCGGAGACAATTCACCCCTCCACTTT CASSFGDNSPLHF - TRBJ1-6 - 13 TRBV7-9
TGTGCCAGCAGCCAAGCGGCTAGCGCTGCCTACGAGCAGTACTTC CASSQAASAAYEQYF - TRBJ2-7 - 15 TRBV4-2
TGTGCCAGCAACACAATCTTCAACACCGGGGAGCTGTTTTTT CASNTIFNTGELFF - TRBJ2-2 - 14 TRBV28
TGTGCCTGGAGTGCGTACAGGGGGCTTGATGAAAAACTGTTTTTT CAWSAYRGLDEKLFF TRBD1 TRBJ1-4 - 15 TRBV30
TGTGCCAGCAGTCCTGGTTCTGGAAACACCATATATTTT CASSPGSGNTIYF - TRBJ1-3 - 13 TRBV12-3/TRBV12-4
TGTGCCAGCAGCGTCGACAGGGTCGAGCAGTACTTC CASSVDRVEQYF TRBD1 TRBJ2-7 - 12 TRBV11-2
TGCGCCAGCATCGAGGGAGATTCAGATACGCAGTATTTT CASIEGDSDTQYF - TRBJ2-3 - 13 TRBV5-1
TGTGCCAGTGCGGCGGGGGGAGAGGGACGGGTTTATTTT CASAAGGEGRVYF TRBD2 TRBJ2-3 - 13 TRBV3-1/TRBV3-2
TGTGCCAGCAGCGTCGGGACAGGCGATGCGTTCTTC CASSVGTGDAFF TRBD1 TRBJ2-1 - 12 TRBV7-2
TGTGCCAGCAGCGTTGCTTCCGGGACAGGTGTAACTGAAGCTTTCTTT CASSVASGTGVTEAFF TRBD1 TRBJ1-1 - 16 TRBV3-1/TRBV3-2
TGTGCCAGCAGCGTTCGGACTAGCGGAACTAGCACAGATACGCAGTATTTT CASSVRTSGTSTDTQYF TRBD2 TRBJ2-3 - 17 TRBV5-4
TGTGCCACCGCGGAGAGGACTGAAGCTTTCTTT CATAERTEAFF - TRBJ1-1 - 11 TRBV19
TGCGCCAGCAGCGGTCGGACAGTAGACAACACTGAAGCTTTCTTT CASSGRTVDNTEAFF - TRBJ1-1 - 15 TRBV4-1
TGTGCCAGCAGTTTCTTTGGAGATACGCAGTATTTT CASSFFGDTQYF - TRBJ2-3 - 12 TRBV27
TGTGCCAGCACCCAACTAGCCCCTTCTTTCGAGCAGTACTTC CASTQLAPSFEQYF - TRBJ2-7 - 14 TRBV28
TGTGCCAGCAACGGCGGAAATTACAATGAGCAGTTCTTC CASNGGNYNEQFF - TRBJ2-1 - 13 TRBV9
TGTGCCAGCAGTTTAAATCCCGGGAATCCAGATACGCAGTATTTT CASSLNPGNPDTQYF - TRBJ2-3 - 15 TRBV28